The source of this TCR beta chain is a study of identical twins. This clonotype was counted between two and nine times. Antigen specificity is unknown. Study results and limitations: Out-of-frame alpha sequences common to twins exhibited a surplus of low generation probability. Insertions were reduced in abundant cord blood beta clonotypes but not in memory repertoires.

Template switching added a universal primer site; cDNA carried unique molecular identifiers. TCRdb reprocessed the 5' RACE reads via MiXCR and lists one record per CDR3 protein. Of approximately 630,000 distinct CDR3 sequences listed, about 7.1% are singletons. These data were likewise used in another study, on yellow fever vaccine responses in identical twins.

This receptor was taken from a woman younger than 30 in good health. Sequencing used PBMCs.

CDR3 coding DNA: TGCAGTGCCTCGATCAGGGCCACCGGGGAGCTGTTTTTT. It specifies CSASIRATGELFF. The chain employs TRBV20-1 and TRBJ2-2; a possible D gene is TRBD1 (5 bases). This CDR3 contains 13 residues. From germline, CDR1 is DFQATT and CDR2 SNEGSKA (reference sequence). Trimming pared 6 bases from V and 4 bases from J, leaving 12 bases between.